This T cell receptor (beta chain) emerged from a study of metastatic and nonmetastatic thyroid tumors. General study results and limits: Reported TCR beta diversity, measured in blood and tumor, was significantly higher for malignant thyroid tumors than for benign nodules.

Germline CDR1 is LGHNA and CDR2 is YNFKEQ. V lost 4 bases, J lost 0 bases, and 12 bases stayed unmatched. This CDR3 has 19 residues. This clone was counted once. Antigen specificity is unknown. Until they underwent thyroid surgery, no patient had received any treatment. MiXCR reprocessed the PCR reads for TCRdb. The sample records thousands of clones, about 35% being singletons. The source is a female donor with papillary thyroid cancer or a benign thyroid nodule (not recorded which). Some clones in this sample may be carry-over from other donors' samples. The chain couples TRBV4-2 to TRBJ2-4; TRBD2 matches 10 bases. Sequenced input: adjacent normal tissue. As DNA, the CDR3 is TGTGCCAGCAGCCGAGGGGAGGCTAGCGGGAGTCTAGCCAAAAACATTCAGTACTTC. Its translation is CASSRGEASGSLAKNIQYF.